The table lists the clone carrying this TCR beta chain with a few counts. This sample was taken from a study of T cell changes during pregnancy in multiple sclerosis. Germline assignment: CDR1 MDHEN and CDR2 SYDVKM. The germline V and J ends were trimmed by 3 bases and 3 bases, with 14 bases remaining between them. CDR3 length: 15 residues. Assay: immunoSEQ multiplex PCR; the TCRdb copy retains only in-frame clones and omits some. The sample carries approximately 61,000 clones, approximately 88% recorded once. The chain links TRBV28 to TRBJ1-2, with D perhaps matching TRBD1 (5 bases). Sequenced material: peripheral blood, taken in the first trimester of pregnancy. This TCR was recovered from a female donor with multiple sclerosis, enrolled in a pregnancy study. The CDR3 sequence is CASSLSPGEDYGYTF. CDR3 nucleotides: TGTGCCAGCAGTTTGTCCCCGGGGGAAGACTATGGCTACACCTTC.